Below, 20 T cell receptor beta chains from the same sample are listed, as sequenced in a study of cytomegalovirus exposure and HLA in healthy donors. The PCR made use of 60 Vbeta and 13 Jbeta primers. Clones were read by immunoSEQ multiplex PCR, and TCRdb kept only the in-frame ones, dropping some. The sample has over 150,000 clones; around four fifths are singletons. Source material: PBMCs. Receptor source: a woman aged 18-29 years in good health and CMV-seronegative.

J is TRBJ1-1 and V is TRBV29-1; D is ambiguous. This CDR3 is 12 amino acids long. The V end was cut by 0 bases, the J end by 7 bases, with 9 bases between. Germline CDR1 SQVTM, CDR2 ANQGSEA. CDR3 protein: CSVEELGIEAFF. In DNA form, the CDR3 reads TGCAGCGTTGAAGAACTCGGGATTGAAGCTTTCTTT.

This clone showed up just a few times. The chain links TRBV27 to TRBJ2-7; 11 nucleotides line up with TRBD1. Germline CDR1 and CDR2: MNHEY and SMNVEV (reference sequence). The CDR3 has 14 residues. V dropped 6 bases and J dropped 6; count of bases not matched to a gene: 7. In DNA, the CDR3 is TGTGCCAGCAGCCATGGACAGGGGGCGGTCGAGCAGTACTTC. Protein sequence: CASSHGQGAVEQYF.

This clone was counted a single time. This sequence joins TRBV18 and TRBJ1-1; D ambiguous. Trimming pared 6 bases from V and 0 bases from J, leaving 5 bases between. CDR1 KGHSH and CDR2 LQKENI come from the germline V gene. The CDR3 length is 12 residues. The CDR3 bases are TGTGCCAGCTCCCTAGTGAACACTGAAGCTTTCTTT. Protein product: CASSLVNTEAFF.

Points on this clone: A junction end diverges from the germline sequence, so it may reflect a read error. V and J are TRBV7-9 and TRBJ1-1; D uncertain. CDR1 SEHNR and CDR2 FQNEAQ come from the germline V gene (reference sequence). This CDR3 spans 11 amino acids. The CDR3 loop reads CSSSSGTEAFF. CDR3 nucleotides: TGTTCCAGCAGCTCGGGGACTGAAGCTTTCTTT.

This clone has more than one count but fewer than ten. This chain joins TRBV2 and TRBJ2-3, with D uncertain. Trimming shortened V by 1 base and J by 2 bases, and 10 bases separated the two germline ends. The germline gives CDR1 SNHLY, CDR2 FYNNEI. This CDR3 is 15 amino acids long. The CDR3 region is CASSEGRVYTDTQYF. The DNA of the CDR3 is TGTGCCAGCAGTGAAGGTCGAGTCTACACAGATACGCAGTATTTT.

V and J are TRBV25-1 and TRBJ2-1; D not certain. CDR3 size: 13 residues. The V end lost 0 bases, the J end lost 8 bases, and 8 bases lay between the germline ends. In germline, CDR1 is MGHDK, CDR2 SYGVNS. As DNA, the CDR3 is TGTGCCAGCAGTGAATACAGGCCCCATGAGCAGTTCTTC. It specifies CASSEYRPHEQFF.

The V and J genes are TRBV19 and TRBJ1-5, with D perhaps TRBD1 (5 bases). Germline V gene data show CDR1 as LNHDA and CDR2 as SQIVND (reference sequence). This CDR3 comprises 15 residues. V shed 7 bases and J shed 0 bases, with 13 bases lying between them. CDR3 DNA: TGTGCCAGTACCTACGACAGTTATAGCAATCAGCCCCAGCATTTT. It encodes CASTYDSYSNQPQHF.

In its sample, this clone was seen once. This chain joins TRBV4-1 and TRBJ1-1; D remains unclear. Trimming left V 2 bases short and J 0 bases short, with 10 bases between. CDR1 is MGHRA, CDR2 YSYEKL, per germline. The CDR3 runs 15 residues. The CDR3 bases are TGCGCCAGCAGCCAACTTTCGCAGTTGAACACTGAAGCTTTCTTT. Its translation is CASSQLSQLNTEAFF.

This clone has only a few counts. The V gene is TRBV6-5, the J gene TRBJ1-1; possibly TRBD1 for D (6 bases). The germline V gene encodes CDR1 MNHEY and CDR2 SVGAGI. CDR3 length: 14 amino acids. Trimming pared 2 bases from V and 1 base from J, leaving 8 bases between. CDR3 protein: CASSYRTENTEAFF. CDR3 DNA sequence: TGTGCCAGCAGTTACCGGACAGAGAACACTGAAGCTTTCTTT.

The chain couples TRBV7-6 to TRBJ2-5; no clear D gene. V was shortened by 4 bases and J by 0 bases, with 6 bases between the two germline ends. CDR1 is SGHVS and CDR2 is FNYEAQ in the germline V gene. There are 13 residues in the CDR3. The CDR3 nucleotides are TGTGCCAGCAGCTCCGACAACCAAGAGACCCAGTACTTC. Translation gives CASSSDNQETQYF.

V usage is TRBV6-5 and J usage is TRBJ1-5; 7 bases are shared with TRBD1. The V segment lost 7 bases and the J segment 2 bases; nucleotides outside the gene matches: 8. This CDR3 is 15 amino acids long. Germline CDR1 MNHEY, CDR2 SVGAGI. CDR3 in DNA: TGTGCCAGCACGACAGGGTGGAGCGGCAATCAGCCCCAGCATTTT. Its protein product is CASTTGWSGNQPQHF.

This clone was recorded only once. The chain has TRBV5-1 and TRBJ2-3, with TRBD2 as a possible D gene (5 bases). Between the trimmed V and J ends, which lost 4 bases and 0 bases, there was a span of 9 bases. This CDR3 has 14 residues. Germline values: CDR1 SGHRS, CDR2 YFSETQ. In nucleotides, the CDR3 is TGCGCCAGCAGCCAAAGGACTAGCACAGATACGCAGTATTTT. It translates to CASSQRTSTDTQYF.

The table lists this clone with a few counts. V and J are TRBV19 and TRBJ1-1, with 8 positions matching TRBD1. CDR3 size: 16 residues. Germline V gene sequence: CDR1 LNHDA, CDR2 SQIVND (reference sequence). V dropped 6 bases and J dropped 0; count of bases not matched to a gene: 9. The chain's CDR3 is CASRYRPGGLNTEAFF. In DNA form, the CDR3 reads TGTGCCAGTAGATATAGGCCAGGGGGCTTGAACACTGAAGCTTTCTTT. The full variable domain, its missing parts supplied by reference TRBV19 and TRBJ1-1, is DGGITQSPKYLFRKEGQNVTLSCEQNLNHDAMYWYRQDPGQGLRLIYYSQIVNDFQKGDIAEGYSVSREKKESFPLTVTSAQKNPTAFYLCASRYRPGGLNTEAFFGQGTRLTVV.

This clone was observed once. The chain is built from TRBV28 and TRBJ1-2; D gene unclear. This CDR3 has 13 amino acids. V was trimmed by 11 bases and J by 8 bases, leaving 21 bases between them. Germline V gene lookup returns CDR1 MDHEN and CDR2 SYDVKM. In DNA form, the CDR3 reads TGTGCCTTGCTGCTGGGCGCGGGTCCAGGCTACACCTTC. It is translated as CALLLGAGPGYTF.

Written as DNA, the CDR3 is TGTGCCAGCAGCTTGTCAGGGGCCAAAAACATTCAGTACTTC. This codes for CASSLSGAKNIQYF. The chain carries TRBV5-6 and TRBJ2-4; D may be TRBD1 (5 bases). The germline V gene encodes CDR1 SGHDT and CDR2 YYEEEE. The CDR3 has 14 residues. Trimming left V 1 base short and J 1 base short, with 6 bases between.

The V and J genes are TRBV28 and TRBJ1-2, with D perhaps matching TRBD1 (5 bases). The CDR3 has 14 amino acids. Germline CDR1 and CDR2: MDHEN and SYDVKM. Between the trimmed V and J ends, which lost 2 bases and 8 bases, there was a span of 15 bases. As DNA, the CDR3 is TGTGCCAGCAGTTTAGGGTGGGGGGGGAGGGGCTACACCTTC. This codes for CASSLGWGGRGYTF.

The chain joins TRBV28 to TRBJ2-7, with D possibly being TRBD1 (5 bases). This CDR3 has 13 residues. CDR1 and CDR2 from the germline V gene are MDHEN and SYDVKM. V was shortened by 1 base and J by 5 bases, with 9 bases between the two germline ends. CDR3 loop: CASSLSLGDEQYF. For the CDR3, the DNA is TGTGCCAGCAGTTTATCCCTAGGGGACGAGCAGTACTTC. The full variable domain, its missing parts supplied by reference TRBV28 and TRBJ2-7, is DVKVTQSSRYLVKRTGEKVFLECVQDMDHENMFWYRQDPGLGLRLIYFSYDVKMKEKGDIPEGYSVSREKKERFSLILESASTNQTSMYLCASSLSLGDEQYFGPGTRLTVT.

This clone showed up just a few times. The CDR3 region has the DNA TGTGCCAGCAGCTTAGCGGGAGCGAAATACCACGAGCAGTACTTC. Residues: CASSLAGAKYHEQYF. The rearrangement uses TRBV7-8 and TRBJ2-7, with a possible D match to TRBD2 (5 bases). Per germline, CDR1 SGHVS and CDR2 FQNEAQ. The CDR3 sequence is 15 residues long. V lost 0 bases, J lost 5 bases, and 14 bases lay in between.

V gene TRBV15 combines with J gene TRBJ1-1, with 7 bases fitting TRBD1. The CDR3 contains 14 residues. J lost 5 bases, V lost 1 base, and 4 bases had no gene match. Germline V CDR1 and CDR2: LNHNV, YYDKDF (reference sequence). CDR3 residues: CATSRGQGETEAFF. The CDR3 bases are TGTGCCACCAGCAGAGGACAGGGCGAGACTGAAGCTTTCTTT.

The chain joins TRBV9 to TRBJ2-7; 7 bases map to TRBD1. This CDR3 is 16 amino acids long. Germline loops: CDR1 SGDLS, CDR2 YYNGEE. J lost 0 bases, V lost 2 bases, and 8 bases had no gene match. The CDR3 nucleotides read TGTGCCAGCAGCGTTACCGGGACAGAGAGCTCCTACGAGCAGTACTTC. Amino acid sequence: CASSVTGTESSYEQYF.